The rows below give T cell receptor beta chains drawn from one sample of a study of control samples from healthy donors and cancer patients. Repertoires were generated with immunoSEQ multiplex PCR, while TCRdb's copy carries only in-frame clones and drops some. The repertoire consists of fewer than 200,000 clones, with approximately 94% occurring once and the leading ten covering 11% to 15%. The sequenced sample consisted of PBMCs. These receptors were obtained from a man in his 60s with colorectal cancer. Each CDR3 is given with its conserved first and last residue. The order of the fields is clone size, J gene, V gene, D gene, CDR3 protein, CDR3 DNA. A D gene is named only where the DNA matches it firmly. Size values are once, few and many counts, or a class for expanded clones, and some rows have none.

.	TRBJ2-1	TRBV12-5	.	CASGLSLNNEQFF	TGTGCTAGTGGTTTGTCCTTAAACAATGAGCAGTTCTTC
.	TRBJ1-2	TRBV9	.	CASSPQVGGSRGGYTF	TGTGCCAGCAGCCCTCAAGTAGGGGGGAGCCGGGGTGGCTACACCTTC
.	TRBJ2-1	TRBV6-2/TRBV6-3	TRBD2	CASSLGGGARNEQFF	TGTGCCAGCAGCCTTGGCGGGGGGGCCCGGAATGAGCAGTTCTTC
.	TRBJ1-3	TRBV28	TRBD1	CASSLGTVSGNTIYF	TGTGCCAGCAGTTTAGGGACAGTCTCTGGAAACACCATATATTTT
.	TRBJ1-1	TRBV6-5	.	CASSYGGARRSTEAFF	TGTGCCAGCAGTTACGGGGGGGCGCGGAGATCCACTGAAGCTTTCTTT
.	TRBJ2-2	TRBV19	.	CASSIGQDYTGELFF	TGTGCCAGTAGTATCGGGCAGGACTACACCGGGGAGCTGTTTTTT
.	TRBJ2-5	TRBV18	TRBD2	CASSPQGGEETQYF	TGTGCCAGCTCACCACAGGGAGGGGAAGAGACCCAGTACTTC
few	TRBJ1-3	TRBV7-2	.	CASSPEYRAGNTIYF	TGTGCCAGCAGCCCAGAGTACAGGGCTGGAAACACCATATATTTT
.	TRBJ1-5	TRBV19	TRBD1	CASSSRTGSRFQPQHF	TGTGCCAGTAGTAGCCGGACAGGGTCGCGATTTCAGCCCCAGCATTTT
once	TRBJ2-7	TRBV27	TRBD2	CASSLSQTSGGAFEQYF	TGTGCCAGCAGTTTATCCCAGACTAGCGGGGGGGCCTTTGAGCAGTACTTC
.	TRBJ2-7	TRBV25-1	TRBD1	CASSELGQGGGEQYF	TGTGCCAGCAGTGAATTGGGACAGGGAGGAGGAGAGCAGTACTTC
.	TRBJ1-2	TRBV10-2	TRBD1	CASSESGTANYGYTF	TGCGCCAGCAGTGAGTCAGGGACAGCTAACTATGGCTACACCTTC
.	TRBJ2-2	TRBV24-1	.	CATSDGGVNTGELFF	TGTGCCACCAGTGATGGTGGGGTGAACACCGGGGAGCTGTTTTTT
once	TRBJ2-2	TRBV4-3	.	CASSQGGGTSNTGELFF	TGCGCCAGCAGCCAAGGAGGTGGGACAAGTAACACCGGGGAGCTGTTTTTT
once	TRBJ2-5	TRBV6-5	.	CASSRPGLLQETQYF	TGTGCCAGCAGTCGTCCGGGACTTCTTCAAGAGACCCAGTACTTC
.	TRBJ2-2	TRBV18	.	CASSPDLSVELFF	TGTGCCAGCTCACCGGATCTCTCGGTGGAGCTGTTTTTT
.	TRBJ1-3	TRBV7-2	.	CASSLSAVVGNTIYF	TGTGCCAGCAGCTTATCGGCAGTCGTCGGAAACACCATATATTTT
.	TRBJ1-1	TRBV6-2/TRBV6-3	.	CASSYGGGMRAFF	TGTGCCAGCAGTTATGGCGGGGGCATGAGAGCTTTCTTT
.	TRBJ1-2	TRBV10-2	TRBD1	CASSGDRANYGYTF	TGCGCCAGCAGTGGGGACAGGGCAAACTATGGCTACACCTTC
.	TRBJ2-2	TRBV6-6	TRBD1	CASKTGGSTGELFF	TGTGCCAGCAAGACAGGGGGCTCCACCGGGGAGCTGTTTTTT
.	TRBJ2-5	TRBV5-1	TRBD1	CASSPFGQGQTQYF	TGCGCCAGCAGCCCGTTCGGACAGGGCCAGACCCAGTACTTC
.	TRBJ2-1	TRBV18	TRBD2	CASSPPTSDNEQFF	TGTGCCAGCTCACCACCCACTAGCGACAATGAGCAGTTCTTC
.	TRBJ2-7	TRBV4-3	TRBD1	CASSQGTGRSYEQYF	TGCGCCAGCAGCCAAGGGACAGGGCGATCCTACGAGCAGTACTTC
.	TRBJ1-2	TRBV7-9	TRBD1	CASSSKREGTGKTNYGYTF	TGTGCCAGCAGCTCAAAAAGGGAAGGGACAGGGAAAACTAACTATGGCTACACCTTC
.	TRBJ1-1	TRBV27	.	CASSFQNLPNTEAFF	TGTGCCAGCAGTTTTCAGAACCTTCCGAACACTGAAGCTTTCTTT
.	TRBJ2-7	TRBV6-1	.	CASSGQPLPLSYEQYF	TGTGCCAGCAGTGGACAGCCTCTTCCTCTCTCCTACGAGCAGTACTTC
.	TRBJ2-1	TRBV6-5	.	CASRPLTSGYNEQFF	TGTGCCAGCAGGCCGCTGACCAGCGGGTACAATGAGCAGTTCTTC
.	TRBJ2-5	TRBV5-4	.	CAARGAPLEETQYF	TGTGCCGCTAGGGGGGCCCCTCTCGAGGAGACCCAGTACTTC
.	TRBJ2-3	TRBV5-1	.	CASSLGNFPDTQYF	TGCGCCAGCAGCTTGGGGAATTTCCCAGATACGCAGTATTTT
once	TRBJ2-1	TRBV9	.	CASSTTGFHEQFF	TGTGCCAGCAGCACTACAGGGTTCCATGAGCAGTTCTTC
few	TRBJ1-5	TRBV5-4	.	CASSLGPQNQPQHF	TGTGCCAGCAGCTTGGGTCCGCAAAATCAGCCCCAGCATTTT
.	TRBJ2-7	TRBV6-5	.	CASRPGTFSSYEQYF	TGTGCCAGCAGGCCCGGGACCTTTTCCTCCTACGAGCAGTACTTC
few	TRBJ1-5	TRBV29-1	.	CSVRGASRDQPQHF	TGCAGCGTTAGGGGGGCTAGTCGGGATCAGCCCCAGCATTTT
.	TRBJ1-2	TRBV19	.	CASSIRDGYTF	TGTGCCAGTAGTATTAGGGATGGCTACACCTTC
.	TRBJ1-2	TRBV12-3/TRBV12-4	TRBD1	CASKGQGNYGYTF	TGTGCCAGCAAGGGACAGGGAAACTATGGCTACACCTTC
.	TRBJ1-1	TRBV9	TRBD1	CASSSHRTGGATEAFF	TGTGCCAGCAGCTCACATCGGACAGGGGGCGCGACTGAAGCTTTCTTT
.	TRBJ1-2	TRBV29-1	.	CSVDTYYGYTF	TGCAGCGTAGACACCTACTATGGCTACACCTTC
.	TRBJ1-2	TRBV25-1	.	CASSEYDRPNYGYTF	TGTGCCAGCAGTGAATATGACAGACCTAACTATGGCTACACCTTC
.	TRBJ1-2	TRBV11-2	.	CASSLERGAPYGYTF	TGTGCCAGCAGCTTAGAAAGGGGAGCCCCCTATGGCTACACCTTC
.	TRBJ2-6	TRBV18	.	CASSPEEGRPGANVLTF	TGTGCCAGCTCACCAGAAGAGGGCCGGCCTGGGGCCAACGTCCTGACTTTC
.	TRBJ2-5	TRBV19	TRBD1	CASSPTGTGLEETQYF	TGTGCCAGTAGTCCCACCGGGACAGGGCTAGAAGAGACCCAGTACTTC
.	TRBJ1-1	TRBV5-4	TRBD1	CASSWGQKNTEAFF	TGTGCCAGCAGCTGGGGACAGAAGAACACTGAAGCTTTCTTT
.	TRBJ1-2	TRBV7-2	.	CASSSTKLYGYTF	TGTGCCAGCAGCTCGACAAAGCTCTATGGCTACACCTTC
.	TRBJ2-5	TRBV3-1/TRBV3-2	.	CASSQDEGFETQYF	TGTGCCAGCAGCCAAGATGAGGGCTTCGAGACCCAGTACTTC
.	TRBJ2-7	TRBV30	.	CAWRAPYEQYF	TGTGCCTGGAGAGCACCCTACGAGCAGTACTTC
once	TRBJ2-7	TRBV6-5	.	CASSYPQGGEQYF	TGTGCCAGCAGTTACCCTCAGGGGGGCGAGCAGTACTTC
.	TRBJ2-3	TRBV6-1	.	CASSEARGHTDTQYF	TGTGCCAGCAGTGAGGCGCGGGGACACACAGATACGCAGTATTTT
.	TRBJ2-3	TRBV19	.	CAIPAPDTDTQYF	TGTGCCATCCCAGCCCCGGACACAGATACGCAGTATTTT
.	TRBJ2-2	TRBV9	.	CASSVGETDTGELFF	TGTGCCAGCAGCGTAGGAGAAACAGACACCGGGGAGCTGTTTTTT
.	TRBJ2-7	TRBV5-1	.	CASSLGQRYEQYF	TGCGCCAGCAGCTTAGGGCAGCGCTACGAGCAGTACTTC
.	TRBJ2-5	TRBV6-5	.	CASSDSGGAGETQYF	TGTGCCAGCAGTGACTCTGGGGGGGCCGGGGAGACCCAGTACTTC
.	TRBJ2-7	TRBV3-1/TRBV3-2	.	CASSQAWEQYF	TGTGCCAGCAGCCAAGCATGGGAGCAGTACTTC